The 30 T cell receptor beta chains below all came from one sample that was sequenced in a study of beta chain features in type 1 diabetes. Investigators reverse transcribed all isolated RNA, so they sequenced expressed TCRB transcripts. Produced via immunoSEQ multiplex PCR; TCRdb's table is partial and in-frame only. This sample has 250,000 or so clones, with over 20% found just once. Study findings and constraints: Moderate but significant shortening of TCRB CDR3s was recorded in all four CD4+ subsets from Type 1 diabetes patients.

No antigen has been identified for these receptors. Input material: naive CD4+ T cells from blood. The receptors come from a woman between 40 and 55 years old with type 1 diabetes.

The CDR3 sequence: CASSVAQGPNSPLHF. The CDR3 bases are TGTGCCAGCAGCGTAGCGCAGGGTCCGAATTCACCCCTCCACTTT. The chain joins TRBV9 to TRBJ1-6; maybe TRBD1 (5 bases). Trimming took 0 bases from V and 7 from J, leaving 11 bases between them. Germline CDR1 SGDLS, CDR2 YYNGEE. The CDR3 has 15 residues.

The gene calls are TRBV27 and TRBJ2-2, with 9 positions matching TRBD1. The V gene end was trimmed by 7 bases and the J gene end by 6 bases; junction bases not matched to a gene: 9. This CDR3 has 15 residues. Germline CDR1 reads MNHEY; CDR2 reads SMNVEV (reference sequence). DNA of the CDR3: TGTGCCAGCATGAGAGGACAGGGGTTCCCCGGGGAGCTGTTTTTT. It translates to CASMRGQGFPGELFF.

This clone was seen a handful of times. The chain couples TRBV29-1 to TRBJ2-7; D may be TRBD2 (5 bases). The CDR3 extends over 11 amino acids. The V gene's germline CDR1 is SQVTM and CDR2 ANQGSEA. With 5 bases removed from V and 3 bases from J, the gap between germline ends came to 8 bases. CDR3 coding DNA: TGCAGCGTTCGGGGTATCTACGAGCAGTACTTC. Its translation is CSVRGIYEQYF.

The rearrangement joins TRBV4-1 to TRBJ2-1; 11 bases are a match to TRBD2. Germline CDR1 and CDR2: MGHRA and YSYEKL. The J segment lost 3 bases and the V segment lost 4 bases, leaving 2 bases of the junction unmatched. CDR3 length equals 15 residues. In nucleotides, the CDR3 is TGCGCCAGCAGCCTGACTAGCGGGGACTACAATGAGCAGTTCTTC. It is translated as CASSLTSGDYNEQFF.

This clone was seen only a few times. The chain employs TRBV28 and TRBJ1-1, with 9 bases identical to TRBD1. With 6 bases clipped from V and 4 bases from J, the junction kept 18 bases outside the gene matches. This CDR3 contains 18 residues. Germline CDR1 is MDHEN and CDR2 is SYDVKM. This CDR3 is CASSPGTGFLGRSTEAFF. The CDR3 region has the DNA TGTGCCAGCAGCCCAGGGACAGGGTTTTTGGGAAGGTCCACTGAAGCTTTCTTT.

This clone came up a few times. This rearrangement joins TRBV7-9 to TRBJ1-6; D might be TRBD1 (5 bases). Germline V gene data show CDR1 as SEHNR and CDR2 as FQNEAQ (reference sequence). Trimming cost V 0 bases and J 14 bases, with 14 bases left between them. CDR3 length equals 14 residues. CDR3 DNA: TGTGCCAGCAGCTTAGCGCAGGGTCAAGGAGCCCTCCACTTT. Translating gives CASSLAQGQGALHF. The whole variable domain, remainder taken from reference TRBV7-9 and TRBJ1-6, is DTGVSQNPRHKITKRGQNVTFRCDPISEHNRLYWYRQTLGQGPEFLTYFQNEAQLEKSRLLSDRFSAERPKGSFSTLEIQRTEQGDSAMYLCASSLAQGQGALHFGNGTRLTVT.

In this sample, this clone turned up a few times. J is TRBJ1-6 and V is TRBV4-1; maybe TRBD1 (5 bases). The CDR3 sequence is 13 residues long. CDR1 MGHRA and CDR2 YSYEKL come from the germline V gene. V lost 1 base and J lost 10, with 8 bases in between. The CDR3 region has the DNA TGCGCCAGCAGCCAAGTACAGGAATCACCCCTCCACTTT. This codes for CASSQVQESPLHF.

The CDR3 is CASSSGQGAYEQYF. The DNA of the CDR3 is TGTGCCAGCAGTTCCGGACAGGGGGCCTACGAGCAGTACTTC. V gene TRBV28 combines with J gene TRBJ2-7, with TRBD1 identical over 10 bases. The CDR3 length is 14 residues. Trimming cost V 4 bases and J 2 bases; bases outside gene matches: 2. Germline V lookup: CDR1 MDHEN, CDR2 SYDVKM.

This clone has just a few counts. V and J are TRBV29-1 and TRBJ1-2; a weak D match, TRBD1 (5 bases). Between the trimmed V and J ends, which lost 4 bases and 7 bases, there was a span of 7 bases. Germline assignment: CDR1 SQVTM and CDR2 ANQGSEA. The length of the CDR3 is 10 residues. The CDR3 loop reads CSVVGGGYTF. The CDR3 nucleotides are TGCAGCGTTGTGGGGGGTGGCTACACCTTC.

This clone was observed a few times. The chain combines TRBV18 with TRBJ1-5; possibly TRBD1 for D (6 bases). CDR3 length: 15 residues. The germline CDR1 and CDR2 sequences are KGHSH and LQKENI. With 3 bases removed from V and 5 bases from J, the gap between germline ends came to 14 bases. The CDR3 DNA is TGTGCCAGCTCACCTACAGGGAACGGGCATCAGCCCCAGCATTTT. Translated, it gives CASSPTGNGHQPQHF. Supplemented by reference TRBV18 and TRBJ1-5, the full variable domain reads NAGVMQNPRHLVRRRGQEARLRCSPMKGHSHVYWYRQLPEEGLKFMVYLQKENIIDESGMPKERFSAEFPKEGPSILRIQQVVRGDSAAYFCASSPTGNGHQPQHFGDGTRLSIL.

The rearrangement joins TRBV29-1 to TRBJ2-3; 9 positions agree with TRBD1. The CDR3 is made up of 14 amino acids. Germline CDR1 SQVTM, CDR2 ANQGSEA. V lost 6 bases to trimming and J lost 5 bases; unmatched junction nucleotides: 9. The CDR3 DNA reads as TGCAGCGTCCCACAGGGGGCAGTAGAAGATACGCAGTATTTT. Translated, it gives CSVPQGAVEDTQYF.

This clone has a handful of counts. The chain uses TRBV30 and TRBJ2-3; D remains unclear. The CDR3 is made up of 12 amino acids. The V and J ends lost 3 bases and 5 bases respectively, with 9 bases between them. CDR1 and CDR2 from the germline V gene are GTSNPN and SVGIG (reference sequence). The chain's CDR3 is CAWSPEVDTQYF. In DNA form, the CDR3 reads TGTGCCTGGAGCCCAGAAGTAGATACGCAGTATTTT.

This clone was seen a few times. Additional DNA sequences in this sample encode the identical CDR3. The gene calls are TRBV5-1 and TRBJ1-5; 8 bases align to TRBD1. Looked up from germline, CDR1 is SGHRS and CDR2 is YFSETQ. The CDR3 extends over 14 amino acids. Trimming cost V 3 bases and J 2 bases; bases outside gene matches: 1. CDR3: CASSSGQGNQPQHF. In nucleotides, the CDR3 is TGCGCCAGCAGCTCGGGACAGGGCAATCAGCCCCAGCATTTT.

The CDR3: CASSLRQGGYTF. The CDR3 region has the DNA TGTGCCAGCAGTTTACGGCAGGGCGGCTACACCTTC. The V gene is TRBV28, the J gene TRBJ1-2, with D possibly being TRBD1 (5 bases). The CDR3 consists of 12 residues. Germline CDR1 reads MDHEN; CDR2 reads SYDVKM. V lost 2 bases and J lost 8, with 9 bases in between.

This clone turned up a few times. As DNA, the CDR3 is TGTGCCAGCAGTTACCGAGGGGAGGCCAATCAGCCCCAGCATTTT. This sequence encodes CASSYRGEANQPQHF. J is TRBJ1-5 and V is TRBV28; possible D gene TRBD1, 5 bases. The CDR3 contains 15 residues. CDR1 and CDR2 (germline): MDHEN, SYDVKM. V was pared by 4 bases and J by 3 bases, with 13 bases between.

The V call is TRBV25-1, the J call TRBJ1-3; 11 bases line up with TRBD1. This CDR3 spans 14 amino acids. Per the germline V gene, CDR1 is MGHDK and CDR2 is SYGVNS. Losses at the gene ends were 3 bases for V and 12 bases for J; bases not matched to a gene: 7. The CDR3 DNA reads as TGTGCCAGCAGTGATGCGGGACAGGGGGTTAACATATATTTT. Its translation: CASSDAGQGVNIYF.

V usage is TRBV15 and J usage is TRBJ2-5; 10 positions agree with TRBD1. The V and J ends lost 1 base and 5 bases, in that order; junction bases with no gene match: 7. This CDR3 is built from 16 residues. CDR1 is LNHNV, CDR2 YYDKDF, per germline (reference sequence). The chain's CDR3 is CATSRGGTGAGETQYF. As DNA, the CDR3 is TGTGCCACCAGCAGAGGTGGGACAGGGGCGGGTGAGACCCAGTACTTC.

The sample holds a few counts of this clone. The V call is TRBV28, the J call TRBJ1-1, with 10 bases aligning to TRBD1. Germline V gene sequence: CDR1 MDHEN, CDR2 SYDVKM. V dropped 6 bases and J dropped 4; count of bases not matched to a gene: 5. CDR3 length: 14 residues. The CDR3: CASRPGQGSTEAFF. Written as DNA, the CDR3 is TGTGCCAGCAGGCCGGGACAGGGGAGCACTGAAGCTTTCTTT.

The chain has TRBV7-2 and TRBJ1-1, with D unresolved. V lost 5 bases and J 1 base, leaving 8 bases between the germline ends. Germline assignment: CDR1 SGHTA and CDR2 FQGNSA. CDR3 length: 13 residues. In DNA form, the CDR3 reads TGTGCCAGCAGCCCTACCCGGAACACTGAAGCTTTCTTT. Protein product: CASSPTRNTEAFF. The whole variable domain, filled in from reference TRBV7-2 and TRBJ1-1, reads GAGVSQSPSNKVTEKGKDVELRCDPISGHTALYWYRQSLGQGLEFLIYFQGNSAPDKSGLPSDRFSAERTGGSVSTLTIQRTQQEDSAVYLCASSPTRNTEAFFGQGTRLTVV.

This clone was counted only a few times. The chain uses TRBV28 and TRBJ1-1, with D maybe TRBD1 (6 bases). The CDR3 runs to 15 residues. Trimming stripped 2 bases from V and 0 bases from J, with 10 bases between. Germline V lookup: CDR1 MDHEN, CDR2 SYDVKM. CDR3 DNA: TGTGCCAGCAGTTTAACAGGGATGATGAACACTGAAGCTTTCTTT. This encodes CASSLTGMMNTEAFF.

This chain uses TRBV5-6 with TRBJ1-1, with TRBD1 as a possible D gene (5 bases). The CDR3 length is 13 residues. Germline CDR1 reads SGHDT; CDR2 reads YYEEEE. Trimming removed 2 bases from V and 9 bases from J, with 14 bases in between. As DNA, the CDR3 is TGTGCCAGCAGCTTCCAGGGTCAGACCCAAGCTTTCTTT. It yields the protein CASSFQGQTQAFF.

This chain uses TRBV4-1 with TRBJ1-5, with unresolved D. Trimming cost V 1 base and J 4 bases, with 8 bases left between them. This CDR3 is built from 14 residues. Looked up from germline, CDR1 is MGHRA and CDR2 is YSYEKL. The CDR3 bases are TGCGCCAGCAGCCAAGGGGCGTCGAATCAGCCCCAGCATTTT. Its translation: CASSQGASNQPQHF.

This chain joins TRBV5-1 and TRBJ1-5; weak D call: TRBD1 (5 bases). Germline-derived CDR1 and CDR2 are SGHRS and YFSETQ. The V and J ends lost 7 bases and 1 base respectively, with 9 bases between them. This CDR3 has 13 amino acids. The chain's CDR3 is CASRPGSNQPQHF. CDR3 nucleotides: TGCGCCAGCCGGCCAGGGAGCAATCAGCCCCAGCATTTT.

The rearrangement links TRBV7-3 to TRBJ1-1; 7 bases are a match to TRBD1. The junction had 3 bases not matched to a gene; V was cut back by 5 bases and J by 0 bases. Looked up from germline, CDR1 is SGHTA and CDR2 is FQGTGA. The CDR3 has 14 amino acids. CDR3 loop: CASSLTGVNTEAFF. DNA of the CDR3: TGTGCCAGCAGCCTCACAGGGGTGAACACTGAAGCTTTCTTT.

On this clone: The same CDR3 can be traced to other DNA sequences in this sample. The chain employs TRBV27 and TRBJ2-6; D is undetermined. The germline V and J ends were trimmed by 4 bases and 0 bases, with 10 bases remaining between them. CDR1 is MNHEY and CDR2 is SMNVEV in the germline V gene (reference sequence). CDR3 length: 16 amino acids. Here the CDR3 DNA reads TGTGCCAGCAGTTCCTCCCAGATCTCTGGGGCCAACGTCCTGACTTTC. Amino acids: CASSSSQISGANVLTF.

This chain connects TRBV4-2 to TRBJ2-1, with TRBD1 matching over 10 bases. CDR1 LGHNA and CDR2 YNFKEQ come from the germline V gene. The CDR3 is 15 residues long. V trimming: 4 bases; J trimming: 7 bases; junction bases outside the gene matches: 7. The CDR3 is CASSLGTGVTNEQFF. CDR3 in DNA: TGTGCCAGCAGCCTCGGGACAGGGGTAACAAATGAGCAGTTCTTC.

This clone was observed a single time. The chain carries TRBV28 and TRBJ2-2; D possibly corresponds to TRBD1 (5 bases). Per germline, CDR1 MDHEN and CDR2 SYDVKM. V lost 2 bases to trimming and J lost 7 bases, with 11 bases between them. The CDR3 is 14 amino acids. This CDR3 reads CASSLQGADGELFF. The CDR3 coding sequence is TGTGCCAGCAGTTTACAAGGGGCGGACGGGGAGCTGTTTTTT.

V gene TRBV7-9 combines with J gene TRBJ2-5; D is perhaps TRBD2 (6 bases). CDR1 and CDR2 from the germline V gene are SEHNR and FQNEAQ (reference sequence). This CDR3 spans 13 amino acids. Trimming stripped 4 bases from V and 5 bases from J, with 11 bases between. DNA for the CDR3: TGTGCCAGCAGCTCCGCTGGAGGGGAGACCCAGTACTTC. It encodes CASSSAGGETQYF.

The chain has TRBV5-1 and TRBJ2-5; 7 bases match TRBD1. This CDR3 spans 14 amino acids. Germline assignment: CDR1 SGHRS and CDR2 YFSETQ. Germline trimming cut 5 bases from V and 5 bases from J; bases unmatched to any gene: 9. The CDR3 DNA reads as TGCGCCAGCAGTCCAGACAGGGTAGGGGAGACCCAGTACTTC. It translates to CASSPDRVGETQYF.

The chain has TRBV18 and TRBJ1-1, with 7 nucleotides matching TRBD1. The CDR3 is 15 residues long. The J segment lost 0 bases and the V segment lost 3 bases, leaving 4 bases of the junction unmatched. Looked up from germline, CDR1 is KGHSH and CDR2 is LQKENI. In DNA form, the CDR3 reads TGTGCCAGCTCACCGGGACAGACTATGAACACTGAAGCTTTCTTT. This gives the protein CASSPGQTMNTEAFF.